These 20 T cell receptor beta chains originate from one sample sequenced in a study of CDR3 diversity in severe acne. TCRdb ran MiXCR on the PCR reads and lists one entry per CDR3 protein. The table lists around 91,000 distinct CDR3 sequences, over 40% of them singletons. Material for sequencing was blood. These receptors all come from a male donor in good health, without acne.

V and J are TRBV20-1 and TRBJ2-7; D gene ambiguous. Germline V lookup: CDR1 DFQATT, CDR2 SNEGSKA (reference sequence). The germline V and J ends were trimmed by 3 bases and 0 bases, with 21 bases remaining between them. The CDR3 length is 17 residues. The CDR3: CSARADIDQKSSYEQYF. The CDR3 DNA follows: TGCAGTGCTAGGGCTGATATTGACCAGAAGAGCTCCTACGAGCAGTACTTC.

This clonotype was seen a handful of times. The chain combines TRBV20-1 with TRBJ2-7; D gene uncertain. Germline V gives CDR1 DFQATT, CDR2 SNEGSKA (reference sequence). Trimming shortened V by 2 bases and J by 3 bases, and 11 bases separated the two germline ends. The CDR3 contains 13 residues. The chain's CDR3 is CSARWPEGYEQYF. DNA for the CDR3: TGCAGTGCTAGATGGCCTGAAGGCTACGAGCAGTACTTC.

This clonotype was seen ten or more times. V and J are TRBV25-1 and TRBJ2-7; 9 bases fit TRBD1. Trimming took 8 bases from V and 3 from J; bases not matched to a gene: 5. Germline V CDR1 and CDR2: MGHDK, SYGVNS. This CDR3 has 13 amino acids. CDR3 protein: CASLRTGDYEQYF. The CDR3, as DNA: TGTGCCAGCCTTAGGACAGGGGACTACGAGCAGTACTTC.

V is TRBV20-1 and J is TRBJ2-7; 12 bases fit TRBD2. With 6 bases clipped from V and 5 bases from J, the junction kept 5 bases outside the gene matches. Germline-derived CDR1 and CDR2 are DFQATT and SNEGSKA (reference sequence). CDR3 size: 13 residues. CDR3 sequence reads: CSAPSGRAHEQYF. The CDR3, as DNA: TGCAGTGCCCCTAGCGGGAGGGCCCACGAGCAGTACTTC.

This clonotype was detected ten times or more. The chain is built from TRBV5-1 and TRBJ1-1; 8 bases line up with TRBD1. V was clipped by 0 bases and J by 4 bases; unmatched bases: 2. Per germline, CDR1 SGHRS and CDR2 YFSETQ. The length of the CDR3 is 14 residues. CDR3 nucleotides: TGCGCCAGCAGCTTGGCCGACAGGGGCACTGAAGCTTTCTTT. Amino acid sequence: CASSLADRGTEAFF.

The chain joins TRBV2 to TRBJ1-2; D gene ambiguous. CDR1 is SNHLY and CDR2 is FYNNEI in the germline V gene. CDR3 length equals 14 residues. V gave up 8 bases and J gave up 0 bases, with 13 bases separating them. The CDR3 sequence: CASALQRANYGYTF. In nucleotides, the CDR3 is TGTGCCAGCGCGTTGCAGCGGGCTAACTATGGCTACACCTTC.

This clonotype has a handful of counts. V is TRBV5-1 and J is TRBJ1-2; 9 bases agree with TRBD1. CDR1 is SGHRS and CDR2 is YFSETQ in the germline V gene. The CDR3 has 15 residues. J gave up 8 bases and V 4 bases, and 12 bases lay outside the gene matches. The CDR3: CASSRATRDRVGYTF. DNA for the CDR3: TGCGCCAGCAGCCGAGCGACGAGGGACAGGGTCGGCTACACCTTC.

This clonotype occurred many times. The chain has TRBV4-1 and TRBJ2-7, with D perhaps TRBD2 (6 bases). This CDR3 region has 13 residues. V was cut by 4 bases and J by 2 bases, with 9 bases left in between. Germline CDR1 is MGHRA and CDR2 is YSYEKL. The CDR3 sequence: CASSPLAAYEQYF. CDR3 DNA: TGCGCCAGCAGCCCGTTAGCGGCCTACGAGCAGTACTTC.

The V call is TRBV15, the J call TRBJ2-5; the match to TRBD1 covers 9 bases. V lost 4 bases to trimming and J lost 4 bases; unmatched junction nucleotides: 7. CDR3 length: 15 residues. Germline V gene sequence: CDR1 LNHNV, CDR2 YYDKDF (reference sequence). For the CDR3, the DNA is TGTGCCACCAGCACGGGACAGGGAGGGCTAGAGACCCAGTACTTC. Translated, it gives CATSTGQGGLETQYF.

The J gene is TRBJ2-7, the V gene TRBV9; tentative D call: TRBD2 (5 bases). The CDR3 consists of 16 residues. The V gene lost 0 bases and the J gene lost 4 bases, with 17 bases spanning the gap. The germline V gene encodes CDR1 SGDLS and CDR2 YYNGEE. CDR3 coding DNA: TGTGCCAGCAGCGTAGGGGTGGGAGCCCCCCAATACGAGCAGTACTTC. It translates to CASSVGVGAPQYEQYF.

A note on this clonotype: An end of the junction does not agree with germline; a read error may underlie this. The chain joins TRBV11-2 to TRBJ2-5, with TRBD2 matching 16 bases. This CDR3 is built from 18 residues. Germline CDR1 reads SGHAT; CDR2 reads FQNNGV. For the CDR3, the DNA is TGTACCAGCAGCTTAAAGGGACTAGCGGGAGGGCCCGCGGAGACCCAGTACTTC. This codes for CTSSLKGLAGGPAETQYF.

Comment on this clonotype: The limits of the CDR3 on the DNA are not certain, so only TCRdb's listed CDR3 is given. The J gene is TRBJ2-7, the V gene TRBV11-2; the table's D call of TRBD1 was not tested on the DNA. Germline V gives CDR1 SGHAT, CDR2 FQNNGV. From its first to its last residue, the CDR3 has 22 amino acids. The CDR3 sequence is CASSFYICSASPGQGAHYEQYF.

The gene calls are TRBV5-6 and TRBJ2-7; D possibly corresponds to TRBD1 (5 bases). Germline V gene sequence: CDR1 SGHDT, CDR2 YYEEEE. V lost 4 bases to trimming and J lost 4 bases, with 9 bases between them. The CDR3 loop spans 12 amino acids. CDR3 coding DNA: TGTGCCAGCAGCAAGGACACTTACGAGCAGTACTTC. It translates to CASSKDTYEQYF.

This clonotype is a singleton in its sample. CDR3 in amino acids: CSVTGVSYEQYF. In nucleotides, the CDR3 is TGCAGTGTAACCGGAGTCTCCTACGAGCAGTACTTC. The chain couples TRBV20-1 to TRBJ2-7; no firm D call. Germline-derived CDR1 and CDR2 are DFQATT and SNEGSKA (reference sequence). Trimming took off 7 bases at V and 0 bases at J, with 10 bases between the two ends. The CDR3 length is 12 residues.

This clonotype was recorded at least ten times. The chain links TRBV5-1 to TRBJ1-3; D unresolved. V shed 5 bases and J shed 4 bases, with 10 bases lying between them. Looked up from germline, CDR1 is SGHRS and CDR2 is YFSETQ. The CDR3 runs to 13 residues. In DNA, the CDR3 is TGCGCCAGCAGTCCCACTCAAGGAAACACCATATATTTT. It is translated as CASSPTQGNTIYF.

The rearrangement joins TRBV20-1 to TRBJ2-1; 12 nucleotides line up with TRBD2. J was trimmed by 3 bases and V by 7 bases; bases with no gene match: 7. Germline CDR1 DFQATT, CDR2 SNEGSKA (reference sequence). The CDR3 consists of 15 residues. CDR3 amino acids: CSVRTSGAIYNEQFF. In DNA, the CDR3 is TGCAGTGTGAGGACTAGCGGGGCGATCTACAATGAGCAGTTCTTC.

This clonotype has just a few counts. The chain has TRBV19 and TRBJ1-3; no reliable D call. Germline V lookup: CDR1 LNHDA, CDR2 SQIVND (reference sequence). The V end was cut by 3 bases, the J end by 0 bases, with 9 bases between. CDR3 length: 15 amino acids. The CDR3, as DNA: TGTGCCAGTAGTATGGAGGCAATCTCTGGAAACACCATATATTTT. Translated: CASSMEAISGNTIYF.

This clonotype was detected once. The chain has TRBV5-1 and TRBJ2-1, with TRBD1 identical over 8 bases. There are 14 residues in the CDR3. The ends lost 0 bases at V and 8 bases at J; junction bases unmatched: 4. The V gene's germline CDR1 is SGHRS and CDR2 YFSETQ. CDR3 DNA: TGCGCCAGCAGCTTGGACAGGGGGGTAGATGAGCAGTTCTTC. Protein: CASSLDRGVDEQFF. The whole variable domain, remainder taken from reference TRBV5-1 and TRBJ2-1, is KAGVTQTPRYLIKTRGQQVTLSCSPISGHRSVSWYQQTPGQGLQFLFEYFSETQRNKGNFPGRFSGRQFSNSRSEMNVSTLELGDSALYLCASSLDRGVDEQFFGPGTRLTVL.

The CDR3 loop is CASEDTGGGPQHF. CDR3 in DNA: TGTGCCAGCGAGGATACAGGGGGAGGGCCCCAGCATTTT. The J gene is TRBJ1-5, the V gene TRBV2, with 8 bases that match TRBD1. From germline, CDR1 is SNHLY and CDR2 FYNNEI. Trimming took 8 bases from V and 9 from J; bases not matched to a gene: 9. The CDR3 runs 13 residues.

This clonotype rates as medium-sized. V is TRBV24-1 and J is TRBJ2-1; the D gene is possibly TRBD2 (5 bases). Per germline, CDR1 KGHDR and CDR2 SFDVKD. The CDR3 has 14 amino acids. V was clipped by 0 bases and J by 6 bases, with 8 bases between them. The CDR3 sequence: CATSDLFEGNEQFF. The DNA of the CDR3 is TGTGCCACCAGTGATTTGTTTGAGGGCAATGAGCAGTTCTTC.